This TCR beta chain was identified during a study of CD8+ T cells in alopecia areata. Study-level information: Oral tofacitinib, 5 to 10 mg twice daily, was given in an open-label trial. Overall study findings and caveats: Resident alphabeta T-cell populations of normal skin are likewise subject to sequencing in scalp samples.

Both peripheral blood and punch biopsies of lesional scalp skin were obtained from patients who had alopecia areata. RNA was isolated and reverse transcribed to cDNA, the sequencing template. Generated by immunoSEQ multiplex PCR, the TCRdb table keeps only in-frame clones and is missing some. The sample shows fewer than 250,000 clones, around three fifths of them seen only once. In regard to this clone: Its antigen remains unknown. Compared with germline, one end of the junction differs, possibly owing to a read error.

The receptor comes from a human donor with alopecia areata. The specimen was CD4+ T cells sorted from blood, collected at week 0.

The CDR3 nucleotides read TGTGCCAGCAGTCAACTAGCGGGAGGGATCGAGCAGTACTTC. Its protein product is CASSQLAGGIEQYF. The V and J genes are TRBV10-3 and TRBJ2-7, with 13 bases lining up with TRBD2. The CDR3 has 14 residues. The V gene's germline CDR1 is ENHRY and CDR2 SYGVKD.